The source of this T cell receptor (beta chain) is a study of CD8 T cells in ankylosing spondylitis (dated by TCRdb to 2015 to 2018). About the full investigation: T cell receptor beta repertoires were profiled in healthy donors and ankylosing spondylitis patients so that disease-linked TCR variants could be found. The whole study cohort included over a hundred healthy donors and 25 or so ankylosing spondylitis patients. Peripheral blood samples were taken, and synovial fluid was additionally collected from ankylosing spondylitis patients.

Notes on this clonotype: What this receptor recognizes is not known. No much larger clone exists at a distance of one base, and base qualities are not known.

From V the trimming removes 2 bases and from J it removes 7 bases, while the gene matches leave 8 bases of the junction unaccounted for. The CDR3 sequence holds 14 residues, the cysteine and phenylalanine included. The read is trimmed to its CDR3 DNA, 42 bases read in frame from base 1. CDR1 and CDR2, looked up from the germline V gene, are LGHNA and YNFKEQ. What the study reported, not specific to this receptor: The disease-linked clones were reported to be significantly enriched in matched synovial fluid samples from ankylosing spondylitis patients. Some of the motif variants had been reported before in the synovial fluid and blood of reactive arthritis patients, a finding that suggests common disease-initiation mechanisms. The disease-linked clones had a CD8+ phenotype and were found at relatively low frequencies in peripheral blood. Blood from ankylosing spondylitis patients appeared to be characterized by a TCR beta motif made up of seven or eight highly homologous amino acid variants.

Sequencing used an Illumina HiSeq 2500. Quantitative 5'-RACE with molecular barcodes was the method used to prepare the TCR beta libraries. The authors' analysis ran thus. A new computational method based on a probabilistic model of VDJ rearrangement was used to identify disease-linked TCR variants. Using fastp at Q25 and MiXCR, TCRdb reprocessed the public reads and kept productive beta chains. Rows matching on CDR3 protein sequence are summarized as one entry with the most common DNA and genes. What appears here as the V and J calls and clone size reflects TCRdb's work, not the paper's. This sample gives about 840,000 distinct CDR3 sequences in total; approximately 10% of them show up just once. The ten most abundant clones make up 0.51% of the sample.

Sequencing input: blood, either unsorted or a sorted T cell fraction (not recorded which). The TCR comes from a male donor with ankylosing spondylitis. In this chain, TRBV4-2 is recombined with TRBJ2-7; 7 bases in between match TRBD1. The CDR3 region: CASSQLTGAEEQYF. DNA sequence: TGTGCCAGCAGCCAACTTACAGGGGCGGAGGAGCAGTACTTC.